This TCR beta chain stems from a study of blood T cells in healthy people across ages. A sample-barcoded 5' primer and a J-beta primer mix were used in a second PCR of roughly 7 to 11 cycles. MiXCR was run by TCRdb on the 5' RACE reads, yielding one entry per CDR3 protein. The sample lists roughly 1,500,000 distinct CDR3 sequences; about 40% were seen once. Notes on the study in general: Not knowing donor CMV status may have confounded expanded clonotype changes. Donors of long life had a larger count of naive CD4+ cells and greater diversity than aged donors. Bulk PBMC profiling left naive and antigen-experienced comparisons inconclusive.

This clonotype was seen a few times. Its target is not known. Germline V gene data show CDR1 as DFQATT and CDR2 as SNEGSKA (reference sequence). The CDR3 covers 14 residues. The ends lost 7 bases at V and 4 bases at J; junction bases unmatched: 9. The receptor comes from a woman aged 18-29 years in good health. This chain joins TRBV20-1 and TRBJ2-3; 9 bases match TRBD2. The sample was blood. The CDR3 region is CSEGGGASADTQYF. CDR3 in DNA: TGCAGTGAGGGCGGGGGGGCCAGTGCAGATACGCAGTATTTT.